This TCR beta chain derives from a study of cytomegalovirus exposure and HLA in healthy donors (dated by TCRdb to the late 2010s). For the study in its entirety: According to a later analysis, the 110 or so validation repertoires were produced on the same platform as the roughly 700 repertoires of the first cohort. Along with the roughly 700-subject first cohort, a separate validation cohort of over 90 different subjects was used. The aim of the study was to test whether cataloging public T cell receptors could identify signatures of past pathogen exposure. To predict cytomegalovirus infection status, the study combined high-throughput TCR immunosequencing, statistical association of individual TCRs with disease status, and machine learning. The paper as a whole reports these results and caveats: In a later analysis, TCRs clustered in the first cohort were found to also tend to co-occur in the 100 to 150 validation repertoires, with approximately 95% of cluster scores above 0. All 120 or so repertoires were used to score co-occurrence in the validation cohort in a later analysis, because that analysis had no HLA typing for the cohort. A total of 164 TCR beta chains were listed by the study as associated with cytomegalovirus. According to the authors, the approach could potentially be generalized to other disease states and immunological phenotypes. Most TCR sequences were seen in very few donors, while some public TCRs were found in many individuals. The classifier was reported to diagnose cytomegalovirus status with high specificity and sensitivity in both the original and validation cohorts. In vitro tests confirmed that a few of the cytomegalovirus-associated TCR beta chains recognize cytomegalovirus antigens.

The donors belonged to the validation cohort of approximately 130 subjects, which was separate from the roughly 670-subject first cohort. The CDR3 spans 16 residues, from the cysteine through the phenylalanine. Only the CDR3 part of the read is kept: 48 bases, read in frame from the first base. After removal of 4 bases from V and 4 bases from J, the junction retains 8 bases not matched to a gene. Taken from the germline V gene, the CDR1 and CDR2 loops are SNHLY and FYNNEI. Library prep was done by the immunoSEQ multiplex PCR assay. Per the original workflow: A statistical classification framework was developed to diagnose cytomegalovirus status using the catalog of TCR beta chain sequences. TCRdb limited this immuneACCESS table to in-frame rearrangements with V and J called. A share of clones is missing; checked studies link under half to unresolved V genes, and the rest is unexplained. The V and J calls and the clone size are those of that table, but D and trimming were determined from the DNA. The sample table records about 330,000 clones; roughly 85% of these occur just once. Approximately 0.84% of the sample rests with the top ten.

A note on this clone: The clone's antigen remains unknown. No base qualities exist here, and no much larger clone lies one base off it.

The source material was PBMCs. The chain is made from TRBV2 and TRBJ2-1; 9 central bases correspond to TRBD2. This receptor was identified in a woman aged 18-35 years in good health and CMV-seronegative. The CDR3 here reads CASSGASGEVYNEQFF. DNA sequence: TGTGCCAGCAGTGGGGCTAGCGGGGAGGTGTACAATGAGCAGTTCTTC.